These 5 T cell receptor beta chains were sequenced from one sample in a study of cytomegalovirus exposure and HLA in healthy donors. The PCR was carried out with 60 Vbeta primers and 13 Jbeta primers. Only in-frame clones appear in the TCRdb table, and some are missing; sequencing was by immunoSEQ multiplex PCR. This sample carries some 170,000 clones, about 80% of them seen once, and the ten largest clones take less than 1.2%. Sequenced material: PBMCs. These receptors all stem from a woman in her thirties or forties in good health and CMV-seronegative.

This rearrangement joins TRBV11-2 to TRBJ1-2; maybe TRBD1 (5 bases). This CDR3 spans 13 amino acids. The germline gives CDR1 SGHAT, CDR2 FQNNGV. V was shortened by 0 bases and J by 10 bases, with 12 bases between the two germline ends. CDR3 coding DNA: TGTGCCAGCAGCTTAGATCAGGGCAGAGACTACACCTTC. This encodes CASSLDQGRDYTF.

This chain connects TRBV6-6 to TRBJ2-1, with 11 bases aligning to TRBD2. Looked up from germline, CDR1 is MNHNY and CDR2 is SVGAGI (reference sequence). The CDR3 extends over 15 amino acids. V shed 4 bases, J shed 4 bases, and the junction held 3 bases outside the gene matches. CDR3 loop: CASSSTSGSYNEQFF. The DNA of the CDR3 is TGTGCCAGCAGTTCTACTAGCGGGAGTTACAATGAGCAGTTCTTC.

This clone was found once. Other DNA variants within this sample encode the same CDR3. This chain connects TRBV28 to TRBJ2-7; maybe TRBD1 (6 bases). The germline V and J ends were trimmed by 2 bases and 1 base, with 9 bases remaining between them. Germline-derived CDR1 and CDR2 are MDHEN and SYDVKM. This CDR3 region has 14 residues. The CDR3 reads CASSLQGTSYEQYF. Written as DNA, the CDR3 is TGTGCCAGCAGTTTACAAGGGACATCCTACGAGCAGTACTTC.

The V gene is TRBV6-5, the J gene TRBJ2-5; 9 positions match TRBD1. Per germline, CDR1 MNHEY and CDR2 SVGAGI. There are 15 residues in the CDR3. V trimming: 6 bases; J trimming: 3 bases; junction bases outside the gene matches: 8. The DNA of the CDR3 is TGTGCCAGCAGCAACAGGGGGCGCGTGAAAGAGACCCAGTACTTC. As protein: CASSNRGRVKETQYF.

The genes are TRBV7-2 and TRBJ2-1; tentatively, D is TRBD2 (5 bases). The CDR3 is 14 amino acids. V was clipped by 2 bases and J by 8 bases, with 13 bases between them. Germline lookup yields CDR1 SGHTA and CDR2 FQGNSA. The DNA for the CDR3 is TGTGCCAGCAGCTTATTTCATGCGGAGGATGAGCAGTTCTTC. Its translation: CASSLFHAEDEQFF.